The rows below give T cell receptor beta chains drawn from one sample of a study of blood T cell repertoires in COVID-19. TCRdb's copy holds only in-frame clones and misses some; the assay was immunoSEQ multiplex PCR. The data show 200,000 to 250,000 clones, 80% to 90% seen once. The sample taken for sequencing was peripheral blood. The receptors derive from a man aged 25 to 45 with COVID-19, enrolled during active disease. CDR3s include the opening cysteine and the closing phenylalanine or tryptophan. A D gene is named only where the DNA matches it firmly. Size tells how often a clone was seen (once, few, many) or the class of an expanded clone, and some rows leave it out.

>NA|TRBJ1-1|TRBV15|NA
TGTGCCACCAGCAGGAGTGGAGGGCAGGGCACTGAAGCTTTCTTT
CATSRSGGQGTEAFF
>NA|TRBJ1-2|TRBV5-6|TRBD1
TGTGCCAGCAGCTTTGACAGGGTCGACTATGGCTACACCTTC
CASSFDRVDYGYTF
>NA|TRBJ1-1|TRBV5-6|NA
TGTGCCAGCAGCTTGAGGTCAGGGACTGAAGCTTTCTTT
CASSLRSGTEAFF
>NA|TRBJ1-2|TRBV5-1|NA
TGCGCCAGCAGCTTGGGGTACAGGGATGACTATGGCTACACCTTC
CASSLGYRDDYGYTF
>NA|TRBJ2-3|TRBV5-4|NA
TGTGCCAGCAGCTTAATGGGGGCTGATACGCAGTATTTT
CASSLMGADTQYF
>NA|TRBJ1-4|TRBV30|NA
TGTGCCCGCGGAACAGGATCAACTAATGAAAAACTGTTTTTT
CARGTGSTNEKLFF
>NA|TRBJ1-2|TRBV7-3|NA
TGTGCCAGCAGCTTAGGGAGGAACTATGGCTACACCTTC
CASSLGRNYGYTF
>NA|TRBJ1-2|TRBV4-2|TRBD1
TGTGCCAGCAGCCAAGATCCGGGACAGGGACATCACTATGGCTACACCTTC
CASSQDPGQGHHYGYTF
>NA|TRBJ2-3|TRBV29-1|NA
TGCAGCGTTGGTGCAACTAGTTCTTCCACAGATACGCAGTATTTT
CSVGATSSSTDTQYF
>NA|TRBJ2-7|TRBV19|TRBD1
TGTGCCAGTAGTAGACCCCTCAGGGGGAACGGAGACTACGAGCAGTACTTC
CASSRPLRGNGDYEQYF
>NA|TRBJ1-5|TRBV30|NA
TGTGCCTGGAGTAGCGGGGTGGAGGCCCAGCATTTT
CAWSSGVEAQHF
>NA|TRBJ2-1|TRBV19|TRBD2
TGTGCCAGTAGTGCCGAAACGGGACTAGGGGTCAATGAGCAGTTCTTC
CASSAETGLGVNEQFF
>NA|TRBJ1-2|TRBV5-1|NA
TGCGCCAGCAGCCTCAGTGATTTCTATGGCTACACCTTC
CASSLSDFYGYTF
>NA|TRBJ1-2|TRBV7-9|TRBD1
TGTGCCAGCAGCTTCAGACAGGGGGATGGCTACACCTTC
CASSFRQGDGYTF
>NA|TRBJ1-5|TRBV28|NA
TGTGCCAGCAGTTTATTGCAGACAGCAGGCAATCAGCCCCAGCATTTT
CASSLLQTAGNQPQHF
>NA|TRBJ1-2|TRBV30|TRBD1
TGTGCCTTCTTCCCCGGACAGGCCCTCTATGGCTACACCTTC
CAFFPGQALYGYTF
>few|TRBJ1-5|TRBV27|NA
TGTGCCAGCAGTTTAGGCAGCGGACCAATTAATAGCAATCAGCCCCAGCATTTT
CASSLGSGPINSNQPQHF
>NA|TRBJ2-1|TRBV12-3/TRBV12-4|NA
TGTGCCAGCAGTCTACGACAGCGACAGTTCTTC
CASSLRQRQFF
>NA|TRBJ2-7|TRBV12-3/TRBV12-4|TRBD1
TGTGCCAGCAGACAGGGGTCCTACGAGCAGTACTTC
CASRQGSYEQYF
>NA|TRBJ1-2|TRBV4-2|TRBD1
TGTGCCAGCAGCCTTATTACCGGGACAGGCAATGGCTACACCTTC
CASSLITGTGNGYTF
>NA|TRBJ1-1|TRBV6-5|TRBD1
TGTGCCAGCAGTCCAATTGGACAGGCGAACACTGAAGCTTTCTTT
CASSPIGQANTEAFF
>NA|TRBJ2-7|TRBV5-6|NA
TGTGCCAGCAGCCGAGCCGACGAGCAGTACTTC
CASSRADEQYF
>NA|TRBJ2-1|TRBV29-1|TRBD1
TGCAGCGGCCGGGACAGGGGTTTCTTAACCGATGAGCAGTTCTTC
CSGRDRGFLTDEQFF
>NA|TRBJ2-2|TRBV24-1|TRBD2
TGTGCCACCAGTTTCCCCCGTGCGGGGGATGGCGGGGAGCTGTTTTTT
CATSFPRAGDGGELFF
>NA|TRBJ2-7|TRBV5-1|TRBD2
TGCGCCAGCGGGTTGACTAGCGTGTACTACGAGCAGTACTTC
CASGLTSVYYEQYF
>NA|TRBJ2-4|TRBV6-1|NA
TGTGCCAGCAGTGAACGGGGGGCCAGATTACTAGCCAAAAACATTCAGTACTTC
CASSERGARLLAKNIQYF
>NA|TRBJ1-4|TRBV5-1|TRBD1
TGCGCCAGCAGTGACCCGGGACAGGACGGAAGACTGTTTTTT
CASSDPGQDGRLFF
>NA|TRBJ1-4|TRBV4-1|NA
TGCGCCAGCAGCCAAGGGGGAGCGGTGATGAGAAAACTGTTTTTT
CASSQGGAVMRKLFF
>NA|TRBJ1-1|TRBV10-3|NA
TGTGCCATCAGTGCGGCCAAGCGTTTCGAAAGAGAAGCTTTCTTT
CAISAAKRFEREAFF
>NA|TRBJ1-2|TRBV30|NA
TGTGCCTGGAGTCCCCGGGTGCGGAGCTACACCTTC
CAWSPRVRSYTF
>NA|TRBJ1-5|TRBV28|NA
TGTGCCAGCAGTGACATGGACAATCAGCCCCAGCATTTT
CASSDMDNQPQHF
>NA|TRBJ2-1|TRBV30|NA
TGTGCCTGGAGTGTCCCGCCGGGGTGGGGGCCCTACAATGAGCAGTTCTTC
CAWSVPPGWGPYNEQFF
>NA|TRBJ1-2|TRBV13|TRBD1
TGTGCCAGCAGCTCGGACAGGGGCGCGGGTGGCTACACCTTC
CASSSDRGAGGYTF
>NA|TRBJ2-7|TRBV4-1|NA
TGCGCCAGCAGCCAAGGTTTTAGCACCGATAACTCCTACGAGCAGTACTTC
CASSQGFSTDNSYEQYF
>NA|TRBJ1-6|TRBV4-2|NA
TGTGCCAGCAGCCGAGCTCTTCAGGATACCTATAATTCACCCCTCCACTTT
CASSRALQDTYNSPLHF
>NA|TRBJ2-1|TRBV19|TRBD2
TGTGCCAGTAGTCCAGGACTAGCGGGGTCGGATGAGCAGTTCTTC
CASSPGLAGSDEQFF
>NA|TRBJ2-5|TRBV6-5|TRBD1
TGTGCCAGCAGTTTCAACCGGGACAGGGGAGAGACCCAGTACTTC
CASSFNRDRGETQYF
>NA|TRBJ1-1|TRBV24-1|NA
TGTGCCACCAGTGATCCTAACAGGGCTGAAGCTTTCTTT
CATSDPNRAEAFF
>NA|TRBJ2-2|TRBV27|TRBD1
TGTGCCAGCAGTCACGGACAGGGTACTTACACCGGGGAGCTGTTTTTT
CASSHGQGTYTGELFF
>NA|TRBJ2-3|TRBV4-2|TRBD2
TGTGCCAGCAGCCAACGGACTAGCGGGAGAGGAGATACGCAGTATTTT
CASSQRTSGRGDTQYF
>NA|TRBJ2-7|TRBV6-5|TRBD2
TGTGCCACCACCCAGGGGTCTAGCGGGAGTCGCGAGCAGTACTTC
CATTQGSSGSREQYF
>NA|TRBJ1-1|TRBV28|TRBD1
TGTGCCAGCACTATGCCAGGGGGAGACACTGAAGCTTTCTTT
CASTMPGGDTEAFF
>NA|TRBJ2-7|TRBV6-2/TRBV6-3|TRBD2
TGTGCCAGCTGCCCAGCGGGAGTCTACGAGCAGTACTTC
CASCPAGVYEQYF